Following are 19 T cell receptor beta chains from one sample sequenced in a study of shared clonotypes between healthy human individuals. Assay used: immunoSEQ multiplex PCR; TCRdb lists only in-frame clones, some missing. The sample yields 2,500,000 or so clones, more than 90% seen once. Sequenced input: naive CD4+ T cells sorted from blood. Subset in this sample: CD45RA+ positively selected. The receptor set was obtained from a man between 18 and 35 years old in good health.

The chain is built from TRBV5-8 and TRBJ1-5; TRBD1 matches at 8 bases. Germline loops: CDR1 SGHTS, CDR2 YDEGEE. CDR3 length equals 15 residues. V lost 4 bases, J lost 1 base, and 4 bases stayed unmatched. The CDR3 region has the DNA TGTGCCAGCAGCGGGCGGACAGGGAGCAATCAGCCCCAGCATTTT. Amino acids: CASSGRTGSNQPQHF.

The V call is TRBV10-3, the J call TRBJ2-7; 7 nucleotides line up with TRBD1. With 6 bases clipped from V and 2 bases from J, the junction kept 7 bases outside the gene matches. CDR3 size: 14 residues. Germline values: CDR1 ENHRY, CDR2 SYGVKD. The CDR3 DNA is TGTGCCATCAGGGGACAGAGCGGCCCCTACGAGCAGTACTTC. The encoded protein is CAIRGQSGPYEQYF.

The chain recombines TRBV5-1 with TRBJ2-5; D remains ambiguous. This CDR3 region has 15 residues. Between the trimmed V and J ends, which lost 0 bases and 1 base, there was a span of 10 bases. Per the germline V gene, CDR1 is SGHRS and CDR2 is YFSETQ. CDR3 nucleotide sequence: TGCGCCAGCAGCTTGGCCGGCAGACCCCAAGAGACCCAGTACTTC. Protein sequence: CASSLAGRPQETQYF.

The J gene is TRBJ1-4, the V gene TRBV20-1, with D unresolved. V was pared by 3 bases and J by 9 bases, with 5 bases between. CDR3 length equals 10 residues. Germline CDR1 DFQATT, CDR2 SNEGSKA (reference sequence). In nucleotides, the CDR3 is TGCAGTGCTAGTTGGAAAAAACTGTTTTTT. It encodes CSASWKKLFF.

V and J are TRBV27 and TRBJ1-6; D gene ambiguous. Germline V lookup: CDR1 MNHEY, CDR2 SMNVEV (reference sequence). V lost 0 bases and J 8 bases, leaving 11 bases between the germline ends. The CDR3 contains 15 residues. Written as DNA, the CDR3 is TGTGCCAGCAGTTTATCGGGCCAGTATGATTCACCCCTCCACTTT. This encodes CASSLSGQYDSPLHF.

The chain uses TRBV5-8 and TRBJ1-2, with TRBD1 matching 7 bases. CDR1 is SGHTS and CDR2 is YDEGEE in the germline V gene. Trimming cost V 2 bases and J 3 bases; bases outside gene matches: 1. The CDR3 covers 13 residues. This CDR3 reads CASSFDRDYGYTF. CDR3 nucleotides: TGTGCCAGCAGCTTCGACAGGGACTATGGCTACACCTTC.

V usage is TRBV4-1 and J usage is TRBJ1-1; 7 positions match TRBD1. This CDR3 has 15 amino acids. After removal of 4 bases from V and 5 bases from J, the junction contained 10 bases not matched to a gene. In germline, CDR1 is MGHRA, CDR2 YSYEKL. In DNA, the CDR3 is TGCGCCAGCAGCCCCCCTCGGACAGGTGGGACTGAAGCTTTCTTT. Encoded protein: CASSPPRTGGTEAFF.

V and J are TRBV30 and TRBJ1-2; D possibly corresponds to TRBD1 (5 bases). Trimming took off 5 bases at V and 5 bases at J, with 12 bases between the two ends. Germline CDR1 and CDR2: GTSNPN and SVGIG (reference sequence). The CDR3 is 12 amino acids. Written as DNA, the CDR3 is TGTGCCTGGGCGGACACAGCATATGGCTACACCTTC. Translation: CAWADTAYGYTF.

The chain couples TRBV2 to TRBJ1-3; D may be TRBD1 (5 bases). Germline values: CDR1 SNHLY, CDR2 FYNNEI. Between the trimmed V and J ends, which lost 2 bases and 9 bases, there was a span of 11 bases. CDR3 length equals 13 residues. The CDR3 sequence is CASSEWGDATIYF. CDR3 bases: TGTGCCAGCAGTGAATGGGGGGACGCCACCATATATTTT.

This clone showed up just a few times. Distinct nucleotide sequences in the sample also encode this CDR3. This chain links TRBV30 with TRBJ1-1; TRBD1 might be the D (5 bases). Germline V gene data show CDR1 as GTSNPN and CDR2 as SVGIG (reference sequence). There are 12 residues in the CDR3. V was clipped by 3 bases and J by 2 bases, with 7 bases between them. CDR3 sequence (DNA): TGTGCCTGGAGGCAGGGAAACACTGAAGCTTTCTTT. This gives the protein CAWRQGNTEAFF. Full variable domain (rest looked up from reference TRBV30 and TRBJ1-1): SQTIHQWPATLVQPVGSPLSLECTVEGTSNPNLYWYRQAAGRGLQLLFYSVGIGQISSEVPQNLSASRPQDRQFILSSKKLLLSDSGFYLCAWRQGNTEAFFGQGTRLTVV.

This chain joins TRBV6-5 and TRBJ1-2, with 7 nucleotides matching TRBD1. The V gene end was trimmed by 5 bases and the J gene end by 3 bases; junction bases not matched to a gene: 6. Germline V gives CDR1 MNHEY, CDR2 SVGAGI. The CDR3 has 14 residues. The DNA of the CDR3 is TGTGCCAGCAGTATTACCACAGGGGACTATGGCTACACCTTC. Protein sequence: CASSITTGDYGYTF.

This clone came up once. V usage is TRBV10-3 and J usage is TRBJ2-7, with D perhaps TRBD2 (5 bases). The CDR3 sequence is 14 residues long. Germline lookup yields CDR1 ENHRY and CDR2 SYGVKD. Trimming took off 6 bases at V and 2 bases at J, with 14 bases between the two ends. In DNA, the CDR3 is TGTGCCATCAGCCCCGGGATGGCGGCCTACGAGCAGTACTTC. Translated, it gives CAISPGMAAYEQYF.

This rearrangement joins TRBV10-3 to TRBJ2-2, with TRBD1 matching over 10 bases. Trimming took 10 bases from V and 2 from J; bases not matched to a gene: 13. The CDR3 spans 17 residues. From germline, CDR1 is ENHRY and CDR2 SYGVKD. In DNA, the CDR3 is TGTGCCACCCAAAAGGGCCGGGACAGGGGTAACACCGGGGAGCTGTTTTTT. Translating gives CATQKGRDRGNTGELFF.

CDR3 coding DNA: TGTGCCAGCAGCCCCGACCTGACGAGAGAAAAACTGTTTTTT. It yields the protein CASSPDLTREKLFF. The chain uses TRBV7-9 and TRBJ1-4, with D unclear. CDR1 is SEHNR and CDR2 is FQNEAQ in the germline V gene (reference sequence). The CDR3 spans 14 residues. With 5 bases removed from V and 8 bases from J, the gap between germline ends came to 15 bases.

The chain joins TRBV5-4 to TRBJ2-1; 12 bases align to TRBD2. With V trimmed by 5 bases and J by 9 bases, 6 bases remained unmatched. Germline CDR1 SGHNT, CDR2 YYREEE (reference sequence). The CDR3 runs 14 residues. The CDR3 loop is CASSPPGLAGEQFF. Here the CDR3 DNA reads TGTGCCAGCAGTCCTCCGGGACTAGCGGGTGAGCAGTTCTTC.

Concerning this clone: In the same sample, other DNA sequences code for this CDR3. In DNA, the CDR3 is TGTGCCAGCAGTGAACAGGGAGTCAACTATGGCTACACCTTC. This sequence encodes CASSEQGVNYGYTF. The chain links TRBV2 to TRBJ1-2; maybe TRBD1 (5 bases). This CDR3 contains 14 residues. CDR1 is SNHLY, CDR2 FYNNEI, per germline. The ends were cut back, 2 bases at V and 2 bases at J, with 9 bases in the middle.

The gene calls are TRBV6-6 and TRBJ1-3; D uncertain. Trimming removed 5 bases from V and 0 bases from J, with 8 bases in between. The CDR3 runs to 14 residues. Germline V lookup: CDR1 MNHNY, CDR2 SVGAGI (reference sequence). CDR3 region: CASSIAGSGNTIYF. CDR3 nucleotide sequence: TGTGCCAGCAGTATAGCTGGCTCTGGAAACACCATATATTTT.

This chain joins TRBV29-1 and TRBJ2-5; 11 bases match TRBD1. The CDR3 length is 14 residues. The germline V gene encodes CDR1 SQVTM and CDR2 ANQGSEA. J lost 2 bases, V lost 4 bases, and 3 bases had no gene match. CDR3 residues: CSVGGQGVQETQYF. Here the CDR3 DNA reads TGCAGCGTTGGGGGACAGGGGGTTCAAGAGACCCAGTACTTC.

The J gene is TRBJ1-1, the V gene TRBV28; D gene uncertain. The CDR3 sequence is 15 residues long. Germline assignment: CDR1 MDHEN and CDR2 SYDVKM. Trimming removed 5 bases at V and 4 bases at J, with 17 bases between. The CDR3 sequence is CASSDQPNRPTEAFF. In DNA form, the CDR3 reads TGTGCCAGCAGTGATCAACCGAATCGACCCACTGAAGCTTTCTTT. The complete variable domain, with remaining parts taken from reference TRBV28 and TRBJ1-1, reads DVKVTQSSRYLVKRTGEKVFLECVQDMDHENMFWYRQDPGLGLRLIYFSYDVKMKEKGDIPEGYSVSREKKERFSLILESASTNQTSMYLCASSDQPNRPTEAFFGQGTRLTVV.